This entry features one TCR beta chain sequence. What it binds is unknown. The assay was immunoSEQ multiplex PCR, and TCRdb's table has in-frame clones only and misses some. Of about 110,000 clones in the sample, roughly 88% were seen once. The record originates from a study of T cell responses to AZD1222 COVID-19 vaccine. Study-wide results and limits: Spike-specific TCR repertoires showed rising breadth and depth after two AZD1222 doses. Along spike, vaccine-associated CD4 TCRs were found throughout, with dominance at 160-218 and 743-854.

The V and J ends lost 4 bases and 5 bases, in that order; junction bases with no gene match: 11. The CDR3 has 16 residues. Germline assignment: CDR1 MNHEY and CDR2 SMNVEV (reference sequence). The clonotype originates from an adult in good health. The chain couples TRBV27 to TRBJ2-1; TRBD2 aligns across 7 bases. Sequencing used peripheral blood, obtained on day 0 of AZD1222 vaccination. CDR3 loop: CASSSYASGTNNEQFF. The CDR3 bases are TGTGCCAGCAGTTCTTATGCCTCCGGGACTAACAATGAGCAGTTCTTC.